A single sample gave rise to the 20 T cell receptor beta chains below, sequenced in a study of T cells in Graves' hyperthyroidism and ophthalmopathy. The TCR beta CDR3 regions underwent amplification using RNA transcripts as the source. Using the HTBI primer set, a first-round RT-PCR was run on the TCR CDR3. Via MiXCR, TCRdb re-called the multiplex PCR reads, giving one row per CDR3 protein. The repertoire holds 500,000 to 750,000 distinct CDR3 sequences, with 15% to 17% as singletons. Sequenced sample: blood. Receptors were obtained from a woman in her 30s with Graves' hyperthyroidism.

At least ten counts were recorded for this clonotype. CDR3: CASSRGHVNQPQHF. In DNA form, the CDR3 reads TGTGCCAGCAGCCGAGGACATGTCAATCAGCCCCAGCATTTT. The J gene is TRBJ1-5, the V gene TRBV3-1, with a tentative D call TRBD1 (5 bases). Trimming shortened V by 4 bases and J by 3 bases, and 10 bases separated the two germline ends. This CDR3 has 14 amino acids. CDR1 and CDR2 from the germline V gene are LGHDT and YNNKEL (reference sequence).

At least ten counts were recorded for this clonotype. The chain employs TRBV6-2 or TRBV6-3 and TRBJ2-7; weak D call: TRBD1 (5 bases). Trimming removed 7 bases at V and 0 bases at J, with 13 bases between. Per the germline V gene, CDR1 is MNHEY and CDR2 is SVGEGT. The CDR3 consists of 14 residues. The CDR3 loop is CASTHRQSSYEQYF. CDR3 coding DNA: TGTGCCAGCACCCATCGACAGAGCTCCTACGAGCAGTACTTC.

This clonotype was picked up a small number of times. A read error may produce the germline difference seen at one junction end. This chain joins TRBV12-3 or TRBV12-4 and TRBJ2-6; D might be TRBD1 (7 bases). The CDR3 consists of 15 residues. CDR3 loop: CASGGQGRGANILTF. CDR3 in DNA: TGTGCCTCAGGGGGGCAGGGGCGAGGGGCCAACATCCTGACTTTC.

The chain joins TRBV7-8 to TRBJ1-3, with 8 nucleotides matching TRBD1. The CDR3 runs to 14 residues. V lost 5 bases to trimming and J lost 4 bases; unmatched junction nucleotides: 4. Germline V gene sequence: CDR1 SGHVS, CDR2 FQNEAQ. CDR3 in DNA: TGTGCCAGCAGCACCGGACAGGGCGGAAACACCATATATTTT. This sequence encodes CASSTGQGGNTIYF.

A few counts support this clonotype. CDR3 DNA sequence: TGTGCCAGTAGTACCCCGACAGGGCCCCAGTGGCAGCCCCAGCATTTT. This sequence encodes CASSTPTGPQWQPQHF. The chain uses TRBV19 and TRBJ1-5; 7 bases are a match to TRBD1. CDR3 length equals 16 residues. Germline-derived CDR1 and CDR2 are LNHDA and SQIVND (reference sequence). V dropped 4 bases and J dropped 7; count of bases not matched to a gene: 13.

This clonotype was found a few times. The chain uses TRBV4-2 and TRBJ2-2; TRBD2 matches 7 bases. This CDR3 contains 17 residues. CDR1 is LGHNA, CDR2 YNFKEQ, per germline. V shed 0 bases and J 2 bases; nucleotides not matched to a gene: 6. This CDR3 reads CASSQDGGRANTGELFF. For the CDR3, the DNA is TGTGCCAGCAGCCAAGATGGAGGGAGGGCCAACACCGGGGAGCTGTTTTTT.

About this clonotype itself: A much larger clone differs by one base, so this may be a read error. The CDR3 spells CAWSIGTREYNEQFF. For the CDR3, the DNA is TGTGCCTGGAGTATTGGAACTCGCGAGTACAATGAGCAGTTCTTC. J is TRBJ2-1 and V is TRBV30; D remains ambiguous. Germline V gene lookup returns CDR1 GTSNPN and CDR2 SVGIG (reference sequence). The CDR3 is made up of 15 amino acids. V lost 2 bases and J lost 4, with 15 bases in between.

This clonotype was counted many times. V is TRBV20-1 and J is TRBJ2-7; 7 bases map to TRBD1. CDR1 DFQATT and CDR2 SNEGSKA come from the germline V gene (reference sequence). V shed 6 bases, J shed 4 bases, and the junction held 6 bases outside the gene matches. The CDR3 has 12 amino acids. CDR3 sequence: CSAETGTYEQYF. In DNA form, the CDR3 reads TGCAGTGCCGAGACAGGGACATACGAGCAGTACTTC.

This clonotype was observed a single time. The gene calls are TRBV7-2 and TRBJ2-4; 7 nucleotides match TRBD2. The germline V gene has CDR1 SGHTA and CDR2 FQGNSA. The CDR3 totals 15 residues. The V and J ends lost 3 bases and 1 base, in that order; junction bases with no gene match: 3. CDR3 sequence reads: CASSFGGSAKNIQYF. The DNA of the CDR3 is TGTGCCAGCAGCTTCGGGGGGTCGGCCAAAAACATTCAGTACTTC.

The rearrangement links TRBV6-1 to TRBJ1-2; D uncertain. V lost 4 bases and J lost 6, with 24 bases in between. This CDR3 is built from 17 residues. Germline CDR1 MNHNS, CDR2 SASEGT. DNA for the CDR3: TGTGCCAGCAGTGGCCGGGAGAAGATCTACCGTCAGAATGGCTACACCTTC. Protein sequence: CASSGREKIYRQNGYTF.

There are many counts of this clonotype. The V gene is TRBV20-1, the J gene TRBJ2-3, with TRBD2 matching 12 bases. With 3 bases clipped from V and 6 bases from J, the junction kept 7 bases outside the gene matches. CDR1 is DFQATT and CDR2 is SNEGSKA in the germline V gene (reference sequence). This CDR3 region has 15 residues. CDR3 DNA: TGCAGTGCTAGGAGGCCTAGCGGGAGGGTGGATACGCAGTATTTT. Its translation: CSARRPSGRVDTQYF.

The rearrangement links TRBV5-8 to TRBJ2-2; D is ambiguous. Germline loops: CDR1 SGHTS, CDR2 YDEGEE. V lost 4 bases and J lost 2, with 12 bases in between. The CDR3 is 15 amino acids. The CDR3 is CASSQSPLNTGELFF. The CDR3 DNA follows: TGTGCCAGCAGCCAGTCGCCACTCAACACCGGGGAGCTGTTTTTT.

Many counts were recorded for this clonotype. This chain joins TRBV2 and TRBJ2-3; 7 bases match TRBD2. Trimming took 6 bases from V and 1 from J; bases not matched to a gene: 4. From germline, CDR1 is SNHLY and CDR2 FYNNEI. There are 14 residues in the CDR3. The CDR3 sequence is CASRPLAGTDTQYF. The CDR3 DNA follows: TGTGCCAGCAGGCCGCTAGCGGGCACAGATACGCAGTATTTT.

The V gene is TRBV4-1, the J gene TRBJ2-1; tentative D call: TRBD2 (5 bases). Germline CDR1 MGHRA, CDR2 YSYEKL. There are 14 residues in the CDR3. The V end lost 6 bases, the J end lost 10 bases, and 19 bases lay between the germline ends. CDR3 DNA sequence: TGCGCCAGCAGTCAGGTACTCGTAGAGGGCGAGCAGTTCTTC. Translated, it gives CASSQVLVEGEQFF.

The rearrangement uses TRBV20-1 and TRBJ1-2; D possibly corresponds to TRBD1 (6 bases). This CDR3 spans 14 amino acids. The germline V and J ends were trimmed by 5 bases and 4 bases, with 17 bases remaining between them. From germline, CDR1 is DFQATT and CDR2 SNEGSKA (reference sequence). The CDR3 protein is CSAADWTDGYGYTF. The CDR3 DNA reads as TGCAGTGCTGCAGATTGGACAGACGGCTATGGCTACACCTTC.

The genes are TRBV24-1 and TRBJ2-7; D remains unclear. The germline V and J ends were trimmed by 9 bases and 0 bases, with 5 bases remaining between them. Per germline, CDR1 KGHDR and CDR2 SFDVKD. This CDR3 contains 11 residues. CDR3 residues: CATGDSYEQYF. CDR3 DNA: TGTGCCACCGGGGACTCCTACGAGCAGTACTTC.

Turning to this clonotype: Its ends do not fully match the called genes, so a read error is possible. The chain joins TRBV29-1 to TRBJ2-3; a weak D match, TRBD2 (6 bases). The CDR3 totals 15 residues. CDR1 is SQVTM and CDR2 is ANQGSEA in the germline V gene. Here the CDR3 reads CSVGLVAGQADTQCF. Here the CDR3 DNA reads TGCAGCGTTGGGCTCGTGGCGGGGCAAGCAGATACGCAGTGTTTT.

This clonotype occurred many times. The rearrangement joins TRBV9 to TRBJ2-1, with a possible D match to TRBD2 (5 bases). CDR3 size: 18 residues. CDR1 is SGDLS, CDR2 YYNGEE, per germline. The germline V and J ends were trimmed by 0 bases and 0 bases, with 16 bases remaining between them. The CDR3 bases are TGTGCCAGCAGCGTAGTCGCTGGAGCGGTTAGCTCCTACAATGAGCAGTTCTTC. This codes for CASSVVAGAVSSYNEQFF.

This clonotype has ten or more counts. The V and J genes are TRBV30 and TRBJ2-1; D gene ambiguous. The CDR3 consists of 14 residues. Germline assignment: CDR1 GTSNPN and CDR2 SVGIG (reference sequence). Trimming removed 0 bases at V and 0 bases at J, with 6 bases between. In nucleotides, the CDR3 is TGTGCCTGGAGTGTGCAGAGCTCCTACAATGAGCAGTTCTTC. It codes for CAWSVQSSYNEQFF.

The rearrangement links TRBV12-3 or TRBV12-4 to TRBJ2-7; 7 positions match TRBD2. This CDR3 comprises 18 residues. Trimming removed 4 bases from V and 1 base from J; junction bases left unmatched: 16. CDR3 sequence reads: CASSSPSSGHSYSYEQYF. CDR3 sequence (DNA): TGTGCCAGCAGTTCCCCGAGTAGCGGGCACTCCTATTCCTACGAGCAGTACTTC.